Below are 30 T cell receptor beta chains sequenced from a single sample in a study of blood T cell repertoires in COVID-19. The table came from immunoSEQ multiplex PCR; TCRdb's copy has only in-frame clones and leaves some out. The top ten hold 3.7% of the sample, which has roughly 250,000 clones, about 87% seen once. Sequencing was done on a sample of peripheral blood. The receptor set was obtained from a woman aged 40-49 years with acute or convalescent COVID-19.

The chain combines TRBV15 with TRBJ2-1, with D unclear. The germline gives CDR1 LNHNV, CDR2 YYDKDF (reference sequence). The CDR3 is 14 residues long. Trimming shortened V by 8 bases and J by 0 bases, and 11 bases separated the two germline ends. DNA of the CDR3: TGTGCCACCCAACTCGTTAGCTCCTACAATGAGCAGTTCTTC. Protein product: CATQLVSSYNEQFF.

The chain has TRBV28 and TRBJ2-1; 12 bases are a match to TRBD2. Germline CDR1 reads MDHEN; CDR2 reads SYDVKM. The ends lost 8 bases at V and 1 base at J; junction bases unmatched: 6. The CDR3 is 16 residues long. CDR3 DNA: TGTGCCAGCCGACCTAGCGGGGGGGCTTCCTACAATGAGCAGTTCTTC. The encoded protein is CASRPSGGASYNEQFF.

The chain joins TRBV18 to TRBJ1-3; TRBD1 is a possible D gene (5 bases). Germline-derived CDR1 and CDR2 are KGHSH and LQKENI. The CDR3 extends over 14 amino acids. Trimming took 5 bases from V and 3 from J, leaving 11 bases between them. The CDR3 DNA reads TGTGCCAGCTCAGCAGGGCGTAGTGGAAACACCATATATTTT. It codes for CASSAGRSGNTIYF.

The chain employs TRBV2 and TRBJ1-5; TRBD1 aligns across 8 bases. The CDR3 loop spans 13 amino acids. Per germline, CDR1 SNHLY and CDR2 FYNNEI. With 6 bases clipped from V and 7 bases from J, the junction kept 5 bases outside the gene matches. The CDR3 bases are TGTGCCAGCAGCGACAGGGGTGGACAGCCCCAGCATTTT. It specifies CASSDRGGQPQHF.

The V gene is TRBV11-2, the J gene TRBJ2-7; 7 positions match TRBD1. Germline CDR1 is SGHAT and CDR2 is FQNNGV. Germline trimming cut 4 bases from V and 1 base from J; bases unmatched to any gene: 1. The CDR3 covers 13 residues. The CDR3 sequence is CASSWGQSYEQYV. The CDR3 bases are TGTGCCAGCAGCTGGGGACAGTCCTACGAGCAGTACGTC.

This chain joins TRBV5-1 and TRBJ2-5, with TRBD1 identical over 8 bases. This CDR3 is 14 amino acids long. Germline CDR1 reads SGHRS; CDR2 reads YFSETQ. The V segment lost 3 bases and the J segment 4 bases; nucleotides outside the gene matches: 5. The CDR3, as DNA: TGCGCCAGCAGCTCCAGGGACAGGCGAGAGACCCAGTACTTC. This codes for CASSSRDRRETQYF.

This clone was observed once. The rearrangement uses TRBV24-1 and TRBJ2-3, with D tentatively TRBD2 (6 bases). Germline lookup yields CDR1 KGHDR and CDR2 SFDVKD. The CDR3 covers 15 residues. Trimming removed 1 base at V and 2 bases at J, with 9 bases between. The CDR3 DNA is TGTGCCACCAGTGATTTAGGCGGGGCCACAGATACGCAGTATTTT. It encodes CATSDLGGATDTQYF.

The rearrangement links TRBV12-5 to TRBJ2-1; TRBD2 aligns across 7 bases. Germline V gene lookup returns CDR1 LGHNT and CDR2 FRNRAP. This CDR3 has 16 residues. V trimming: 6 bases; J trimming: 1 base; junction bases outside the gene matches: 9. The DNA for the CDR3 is TGTGCTAGTGGCTGGGATCTAGCGGAGTCCTACAATGAGCAGTTCTTC. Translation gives CASGWDLAESYNEQFF. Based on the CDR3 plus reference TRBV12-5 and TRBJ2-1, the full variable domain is DARVTQTPRHKVTEMGQEVTMRCQPILGHNTVFWYRQTMMQGLELLAYFRNRAPLDDSGMPKDRFSAEMPDATLATLKIQPSEPRDSAVYFCASGWDLAESYNEQFFGPGTRLTVL.

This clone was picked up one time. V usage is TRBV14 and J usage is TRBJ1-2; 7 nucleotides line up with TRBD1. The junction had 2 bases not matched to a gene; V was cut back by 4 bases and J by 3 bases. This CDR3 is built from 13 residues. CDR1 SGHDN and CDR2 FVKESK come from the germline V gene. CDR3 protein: CASSPDRDYGYTF. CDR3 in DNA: TGTGCCAGCAGCCCCGACAGGGACTATGGCTACACCTTC.

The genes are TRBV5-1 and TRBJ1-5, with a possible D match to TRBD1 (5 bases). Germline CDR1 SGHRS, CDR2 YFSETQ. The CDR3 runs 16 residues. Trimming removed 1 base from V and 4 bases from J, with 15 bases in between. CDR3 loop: CASSLLQGRRNQPQHF. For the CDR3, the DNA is TGCGCCAGCAGCTTGCTTCAGGGTAGACGAAATCAGCCCCAGCATTTT. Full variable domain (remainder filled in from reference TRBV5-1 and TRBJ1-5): KAGVTQTPRYLIKTRGQQVTLSCSPISGHRSVSWYQQTPGQGLQFLFEYFSETQRNKGNFPGRFSGRQFSNSRSEMNVSTLELGDSALYLCASSLLQGRRNQPQHFGDGTRLSIL.

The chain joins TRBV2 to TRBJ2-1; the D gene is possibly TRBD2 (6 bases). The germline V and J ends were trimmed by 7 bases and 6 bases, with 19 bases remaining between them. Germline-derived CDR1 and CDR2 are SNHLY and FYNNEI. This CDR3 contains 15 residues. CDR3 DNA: TGTGCCAGCAAACGGACGGGGGTGTTCGCCAATGAGCAGTTCTTC. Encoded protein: CASKRTGVFANEQFF.

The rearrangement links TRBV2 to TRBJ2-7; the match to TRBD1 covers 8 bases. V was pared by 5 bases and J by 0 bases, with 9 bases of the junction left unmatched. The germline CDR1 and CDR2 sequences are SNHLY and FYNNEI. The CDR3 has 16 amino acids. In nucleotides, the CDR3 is TGTGCCAGCAGTTCGTGGACAGGGAGGAGCTCCTACGAGCAGTACGTC. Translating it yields CASSSWTGRSSYEQYV.

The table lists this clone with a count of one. For the CDR3, the DNA is TGCGCCAGCAGAAAGGACAGGAACACTGAAGCTTTCTTT. Translating gives CASRKDRNTEAFF. The J gene is TRBJ1-1, the V gene TRBV10-1; tentative D call: TRBD1 (6 bases). CDR1 is WNHNN, CDR2 SYGVQD, per germline (reference sequence). Trimming took off 6 bases at V and 1 base at J, with 9 bases between the two ends. This CDR3 is 13 amino acids long.

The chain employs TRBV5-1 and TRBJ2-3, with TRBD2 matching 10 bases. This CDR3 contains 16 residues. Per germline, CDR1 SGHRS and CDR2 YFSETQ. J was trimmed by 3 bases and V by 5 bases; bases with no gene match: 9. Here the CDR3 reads CASRVPLAGDTDTQYF. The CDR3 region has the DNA TGCGCCAGCAGGGTCCCCCTAGCGGGGGATACAGATACGCAGTATTTT.

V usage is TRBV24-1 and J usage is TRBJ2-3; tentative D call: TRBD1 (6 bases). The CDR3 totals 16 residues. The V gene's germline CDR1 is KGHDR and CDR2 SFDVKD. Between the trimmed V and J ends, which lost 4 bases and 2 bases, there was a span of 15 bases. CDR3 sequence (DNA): TGTGCCACCAGTGAATCCGGGACATGGTCCACAGATACGCAGTATTTT. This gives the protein CATSESGTWSTDTQYF.

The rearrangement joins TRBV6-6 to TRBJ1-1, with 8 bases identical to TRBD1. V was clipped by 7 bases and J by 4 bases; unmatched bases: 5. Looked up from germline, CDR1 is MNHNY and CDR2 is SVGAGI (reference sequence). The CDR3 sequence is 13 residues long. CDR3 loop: CASTRTGSTEAFF. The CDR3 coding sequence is TGTGCCAGCACTAGGACAGGGAGCACTGAAGCTTTCTTT.

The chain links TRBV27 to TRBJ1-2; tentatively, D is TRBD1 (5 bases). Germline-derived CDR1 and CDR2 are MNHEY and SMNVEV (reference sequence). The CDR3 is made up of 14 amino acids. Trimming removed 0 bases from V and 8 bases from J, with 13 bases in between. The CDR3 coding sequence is TGTGCCAGCAGTTTATCTGGATCGCAGGGCGGCTACACCTTC. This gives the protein CASSLSGSQGGYTF.

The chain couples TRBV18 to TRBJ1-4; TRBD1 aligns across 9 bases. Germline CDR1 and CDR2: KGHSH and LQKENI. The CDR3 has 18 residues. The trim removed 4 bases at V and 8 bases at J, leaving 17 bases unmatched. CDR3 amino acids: CASSQNPLGTGSREKLFF. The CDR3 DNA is TGTGCCAGCTCACAAAATCCTTTGGGGACAGGGTCGCGAGAAAAACTGTTTTTT.

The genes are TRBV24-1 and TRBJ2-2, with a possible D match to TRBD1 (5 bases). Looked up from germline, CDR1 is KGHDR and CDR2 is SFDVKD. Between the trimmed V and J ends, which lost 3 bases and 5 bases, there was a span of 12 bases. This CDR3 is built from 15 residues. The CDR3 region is CATSDRKGVTGELFF. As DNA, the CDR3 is TGTGCCACCAGTGATCGCAAAGGGGTGACCGGGGAGCTGTTTTTT.

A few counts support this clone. CDR3 in DNA: TGTGCCAGCAGCACTCACGGAGGCTACGAGCAGTACGTC. Its translation is CASSTHGGYEQYV. The V call is TRBV5-4, the J call TRBJ2-7; D is perhaps TRBD2 (5 bases). The CDR3 spans 13 residues. CDR1 and CDR2 from the germline V gene are SGHNT and YYREEE (reference sequence). With 4 bases removed from V and 3 bases from J, the gap between germline ends came to 11 bases.

The CDR3: CASSAGTGDRGAFF. DNA for the CDR3: TGTGCCAGCAGCGCTGGGACGGGGGACAGAGGAGCTTTCTTT. The genes are TRBV9 and TRBJ1-1; 7 bases map to TRBD1. Germline CDR1 and CDR2: SGDLS and YYNGEE. CDR3 size: 14 residues. Trimming removed 3 bases from V and 10 bases from J; junction bases left unmatched: 12.

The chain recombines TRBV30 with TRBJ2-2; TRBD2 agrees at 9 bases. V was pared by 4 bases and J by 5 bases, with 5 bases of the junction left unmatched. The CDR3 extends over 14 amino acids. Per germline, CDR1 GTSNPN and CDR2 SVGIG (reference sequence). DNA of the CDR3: TGTGCCTGGAAATGGCTAGCGGGGACCGGGGAGCTGTTTTTT. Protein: CAWKWLAGTGELFF.

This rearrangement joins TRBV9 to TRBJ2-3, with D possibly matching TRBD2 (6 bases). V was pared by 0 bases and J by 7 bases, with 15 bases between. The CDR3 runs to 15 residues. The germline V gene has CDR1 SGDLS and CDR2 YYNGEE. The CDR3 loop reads CASSVASGTPYTQYF. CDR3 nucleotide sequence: TGTGCCAGCAGCGTAGCTAGTGGGACTCCATATACGCAGTATTTT.

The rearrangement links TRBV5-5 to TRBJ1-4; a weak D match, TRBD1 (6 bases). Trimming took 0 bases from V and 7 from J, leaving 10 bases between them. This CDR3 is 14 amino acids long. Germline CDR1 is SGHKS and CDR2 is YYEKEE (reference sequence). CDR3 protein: CASSLGGLGEKLFF. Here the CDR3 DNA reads TGTGCCAGCAGCTTGGGGGGGCTTGGTGAAAAACTGTTTTTT.

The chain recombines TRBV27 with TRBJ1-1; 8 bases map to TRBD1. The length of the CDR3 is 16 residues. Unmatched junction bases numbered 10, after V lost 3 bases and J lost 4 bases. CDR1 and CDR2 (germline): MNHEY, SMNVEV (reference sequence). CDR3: CASSFSGQGWGTEAFF. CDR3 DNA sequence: TGTGCCAGCAGTTTCTCAGGACAGGGTTGGGGCACTGAAGCTTTCTTT.

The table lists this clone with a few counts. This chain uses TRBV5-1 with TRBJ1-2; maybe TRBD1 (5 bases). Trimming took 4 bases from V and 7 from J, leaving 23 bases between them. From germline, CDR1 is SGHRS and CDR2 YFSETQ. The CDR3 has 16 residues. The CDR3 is CASSLGPGVITGGYTF. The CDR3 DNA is TGCGCCAGCAGCCTGGGCCCGGGGGTGATAACAGGTGGCTACACCTTC.

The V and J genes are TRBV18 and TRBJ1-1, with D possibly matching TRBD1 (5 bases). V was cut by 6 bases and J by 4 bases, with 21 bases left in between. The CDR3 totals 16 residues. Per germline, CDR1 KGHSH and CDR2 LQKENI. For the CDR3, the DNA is TGTGCCAGCTCCCCCTCGCCAGGGCGAGGAAGCACTGAAGCTTTCTTT. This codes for CASSPSPGRGSTEAFF.

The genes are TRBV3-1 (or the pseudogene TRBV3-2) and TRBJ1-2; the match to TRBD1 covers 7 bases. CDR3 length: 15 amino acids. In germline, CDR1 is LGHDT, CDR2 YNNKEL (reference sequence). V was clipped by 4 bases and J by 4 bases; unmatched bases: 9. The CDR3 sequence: CASSPSGDSFYGYTF. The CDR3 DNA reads TGTGCCAGCAGCCCGTCAGGGGACAGCTTCTATGGCTACACCTTC.

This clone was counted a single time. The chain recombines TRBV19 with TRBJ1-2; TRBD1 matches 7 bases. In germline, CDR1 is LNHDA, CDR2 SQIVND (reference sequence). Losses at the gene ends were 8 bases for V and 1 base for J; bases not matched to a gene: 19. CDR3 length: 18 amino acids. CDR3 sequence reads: CASWEEGPTGILNYGYTF. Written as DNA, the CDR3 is TGTGCCAGTTGGGAAGAGGGACCGACAGGGATCCTTAACTATGGCTACACCTTC.

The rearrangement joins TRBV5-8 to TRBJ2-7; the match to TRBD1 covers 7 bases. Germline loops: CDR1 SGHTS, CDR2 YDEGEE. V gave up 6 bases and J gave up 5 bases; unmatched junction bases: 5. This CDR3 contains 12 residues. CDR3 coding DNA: TGTGCCAGCACCAACGACAGGGACGAGCAGTACGTC. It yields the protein CASTNDRDEQYV.